This T cell receptor beta chain was recorded in a study of early T cells in non-severe SARS-CoV-2 infection. In TCRdb, the 5' RACE reads were re-called with MiXCR into one record per CDR3 protein. This sample has 80,000 to 95,000 distinct CDR3 sequences, with 9% to 15% found just once. The V end lost 0 bases, the J end lost 4 bases, and 15 bases lay between the germline ends. This CDR3 region has 16 residues. The germline V gene encodes CDR1 LNHDA and CDR2 SQIVND (reference sequence). The sample comprised whole blood. V gene TRBV19 combines with J gene TRBJ1-1; D remains unclear. The sequence was collected from an adult who was a healthcare worker with PCR-confirmed SARS-CoV-2 infection or an uninfected control (not recorded which). CDR3 loop: CASSIERAGLSTEAFF. DNA of the CDR3: TGTGCCAGTAGTATAGAAAGGGCAGGTCTGAGCACTGAAGCTTTCTTT.